This T cell receptor beta chain was profiled in a study of T cell responses to AZD1222 COVID-19 vaccine. Regarding this clone: Its antigen is not identified.

CDR1 LGHDT and CDR2 YNNKEL come from the germline V gene (reference sequence). V shed 0 bases and J shed 8 bases, with 19 bases lying between them. CDR3 length: 16 residues. The table came from immunoSEQ multiplex PCR; TCRdb's copy has only in-frame clones and leaves some out. The sample has roughly 140,000 clones, more than 70% seen once. Study-level points and caveats: The study sampled repertoires only after the peak T cell response. There were mostly white British donors and more females than males, and clonal diversity was possibly underestimated.

The source of this sequence is an adult in good health. Sample: peripheral blood, taken on day 0 of AZD1222 vaccination. This chain joins TRBV3-1 (or the pseudogene TRBV3-2) and TRBJ1-2; tentatively, D is TRBD1 (6 bases). The CDR3 DNA is TGTGCCAGCAGCCAAGATGGTGGCAGGGGAATGAGGGGCTACACCTTC. As protein: CASSQDGGRGMRGYTF.